This T cell receptor (beta chain) was documented in a study of cytomegalovirus exposure and HLA in healthy donors (dated by TCRdb to 2016 to 2017). For the study in its entirety: According to a later analysis, one platform produced both the roughly 110 validation repertoires and the 670 or so repertoires of the first cohort. The study combined high-throughput TCR immunosequencing, statistical association of individual TCRs with disease status, and machine learning to predict cytomegalovirus infection status. Besides the first cohort of some 670 subjects, a separate validation cohort made up of 120 different subjects was used. The study aimed to test whether signatures of past pathogen exposure could be identified by cataloging public T cell receptors. Beyond this particular receptor, the publication reports: Subsequent analysis determined that TCRs grouped into clusters in the first cohort also showed a tendency toward co-occurrence across the 120 or so validation repertoires, and about 94% of cluster scores exceeded 0. The classifier was reported to diagnose cytomegalovirus status with high specificity and sensitivity in both the original and validation cohorts. According to the authors, the approach could potentially be generalized to other disease states and immunological phenotypes. In vitro tests confirmed that three of the cytomegalovirus-associated TCR beta chains recognize cytomegalovirus antigens. The study gave a list of about 150 TCR beta chains associated with cytomegalovirus. A later analysis lacked HLA typing for the validation cohort, so it scored co-occurrence in that cohort across all 120 repertoires. Across donors, most TCR sequences were observed very rarely, whereas some public TCRs were present in many individuals.

The CDR3 covers 14 residues, taking in both the cysteine and the phenylalanine. Of all the DNA, just the CDR3 is kept, 42 bases in frame from base 1. V is clipped by 2 bases and J by 4 bases, and the sequence between their germline boundaries is 12 bases long. CDR1 and CDR2 were assigned from the germline V gene as LGHNA and YNFKEQ. Separate from the roughly 630-subject first cohort, the validation cohort of 120 subjects was the group to which the donors belonged. Library method: the immunoSEQ multiplex PCR assay. From the authors' description of their analysis: To diagnose cytomegalovirus status from the catalog of TCR beta chain sequences, a statistical classification framework was built. The table comes from immuneACCESS by way of TCRdb, which keeps in-frame sequences with V and J called. Part of the clones is missing from these tables; in studies checked, under half for an unresolved V gene and the rest for unknown reasons. D and trimming were read from the DNA, whereas the V and J calls and clone size are those reported in that table. In this sample the table shows some 260,000 clones, around 90% of which occur a single time. The top ten clonotypes cover 3.1% of the sample.

This clone was detected a few times. Its antigen specificity is not known. There are no base qualities to consult, and no much larger clone falls within one base. The sample was PBMCs. This sequence was found in a woman aged 30 to 39 in good health and CMV-seronegative. Here the chain combines TRBV4-2 and TRBJ2-7; the D gene lacks a confident call. The nucleotide sequence reads TGTGCCAGCAGCCAAAATTCTGGAACGTACGAGCAGTACTTC. It translates to CASSQNSGTYEQYF.